This TCR beta chain derives from a study of T-cell reconstitution after alpha-beta-depleted transplantation in children. Study-wide findings and caveats: T-cell numbers and diversity, one year after transplant, stemmed largely from T cells that were newly produced.

V lost 4 bases, J lost 8 bases, and 12 bases stayed unmatched. This CDR3 has 15 amino acids. The germline V gene has CDR1 KGHSH and CDR2 LQKENI. Preparation of the TCRbeta library involved a method that used unique molecular identifiers. Each CDR3 protein gets one entry after TCRdb re-called the PCR reads with MiXCR. The top ten hold about 4.6% of the sample, which has 780,000 or so distinct CDR3 sequences, roughly 15% seen once. This clonotype showed up just a few times. What it binds is unknown. The rearrangement uses TRBV18 and TRBJ2-3, with 7 bases lining up with TRBD1. The TCR sequence derives from a male patient younger than 18 who had a stem cell transplant for acute lymphoblastic leukemia, so the T cells may come from the graft donor. The specimen comprised PBMCs, mostly from graft donor cells, sampled 360 days after TCRalphabeta/CD19-depleted stem cell transplant. Here the CDR3 reads CASSLRDRAPSTQYF. Written as DNA, the CDR3 is TGTGCCAGCTCACTTCGCGACAGGGCCCCAAGTACGCAGTATTTT. The full variable domain, rest sourced from reference TRBV18 and TRBJ2-3, is NAGVMQNPRHLVRRRGQEARLRCSPMKGHSHVYWYRQLPEEGLKFMVYLQKENIIDESGMPKERFSAEFPKEGPSILRIQQVVRGDSAAYFCASSLRDRAPSTQYFGPGTRLTVL.